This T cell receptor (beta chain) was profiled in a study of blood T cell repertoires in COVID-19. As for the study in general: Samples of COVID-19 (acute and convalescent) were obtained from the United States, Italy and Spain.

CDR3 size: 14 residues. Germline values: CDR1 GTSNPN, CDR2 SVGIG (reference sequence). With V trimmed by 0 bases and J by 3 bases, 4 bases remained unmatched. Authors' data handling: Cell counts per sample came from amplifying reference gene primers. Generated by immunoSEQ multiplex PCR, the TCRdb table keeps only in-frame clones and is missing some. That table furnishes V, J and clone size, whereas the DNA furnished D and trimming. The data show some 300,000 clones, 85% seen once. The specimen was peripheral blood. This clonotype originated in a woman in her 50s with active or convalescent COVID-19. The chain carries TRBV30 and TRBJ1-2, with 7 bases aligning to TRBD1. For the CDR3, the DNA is TGTGCCTGGAGTGTAAGAGGGACAGACTATGGCTACACCTTC. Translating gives CAWSVRGTDYGYTF.